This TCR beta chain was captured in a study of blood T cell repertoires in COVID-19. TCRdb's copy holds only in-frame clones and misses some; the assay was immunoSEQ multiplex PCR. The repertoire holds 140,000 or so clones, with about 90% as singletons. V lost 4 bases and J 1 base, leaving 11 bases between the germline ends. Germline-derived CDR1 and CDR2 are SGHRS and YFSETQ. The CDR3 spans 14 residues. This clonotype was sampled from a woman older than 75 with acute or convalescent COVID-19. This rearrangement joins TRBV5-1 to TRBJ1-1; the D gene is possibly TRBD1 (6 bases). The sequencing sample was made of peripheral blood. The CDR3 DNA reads TGCGCCAGCAGCGAACAGGGTCCGAACACTGAAGCTTTCTTT. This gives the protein CASSEQGPNTEAFF.